This entry features one TCR beta chain sequence. This entry is derived from a study of blood T cell repertoires in COVID-19. As handled by the study authors: From reference gene primer amplification, estimates of nucleated cell counts were derived. Produced via immunoSEQ multiplex PCR; TCRdb's table is partial and in-frame only. The V and J calls and the clone size are those of that table, but D and trimming were determined from the DNA. Here the sample spans about 190,000 clones, about 82% being singletons. This CDR3 contains 15 residues. The germline CDR1 and CDR2 sequences are MNHEY and SMNVEV (reference sequence). V lost 6 bases to trimming and J lost 2 bases, with 14 bases between them.

The source of this sequence is a woman in her twenties or thirties with acute or convalescent COVID-19. Input material: peripheral blood. The chain employs TRBV27 and TRBJ2-1; D is undetermined. CDR3 loop: CASRLASFPYNEQFF. The CDR3, as DNA: TGTGCCAGCAGGCTGGCTAGTTTCCCCTACAATGAGCAGTTCTTC.